This T cell receptor beta chain was captured by sequencing in a study of beta chain features in type 1 diabetes. As for the study in general: Sorted cells numbering some 110,000,000 were examined across all samples. The study, taken as a whole, reports: Lower insertion and higher deletion counts appeared at VDJ junctions in type 1 diabetes patients. A potential PCR bias toward shorter templates would be equal in patient and control samples.

Sorting of CD4+ naive, central memory, regulatory and stem cell-like memory cells was performed via CD45RO/CCR7/CD25/CD127/CD95/CD27. This clone was counted only a few times. The antigen is undetermined. Every isolated RNA sample was fully reverse transcribed, so sequencing captured expressed TCRB transcripts. Produced via immunoSEQ multiplex PCR; TCRdb's table is partial and in-frame only. Of 250,000 to 350,000 clones in the sample, about 15% were seen once. Germline CDR1 and CDR2: SGHDN and FVKESK. Trimming left V 4 bases short and J 6 bases short, with 9 bases between. The CDR3 spans 13 residues. The sequence was obtained from a man between 25 and 39 years old in good health. Sequences were obtained from central memory CD4+ T cells from blood. The chain employs TRBV14 and TRBJ2-2; possibly TRBD1 or TRBD2 for D (5 bases each). The CDR3 sequence is CASSPLGPGELFF. The CDR3 bases are TGTGCCAGCAGCCCGCTGGGACCCGGGGAGCTGTTTTTT.